Shown below are 23 T cell receptor beta chains from a single sample sequenced in a study of tumor and adjacent non-tumor tissue in lung cancer. TCRbeta libraries were built with three rounds of nested PCR, modified from ARM-PCR. TCRdb re-called the multiplex PCR reads through MiXCR, storing one row per CDR3 protein. The table has approximately 120,000 distinct CDR3 sequences, roughly 80% seen once. The template was RNA from unsorted bulk tissue. Sequencing used lung tumor tissue. Every receptor here comes from an older woman with non-small cell lung cancer.

About this clonotype: Being one base from a much bigger clone, this may be a read error. As DNA, the CDR3 is TGTGCCAGCGGTTACTCGACCTCAGGGGCCGGGGAGCTGTTTTTT. This sequence encodes CASGYSTSGAGELFF. The chain uses TRBV6-6 and TRBJ2-2; possibly TRBD1 for D (6 bases). Germline assignment: CDR1 MNHNY and CDR2 SVGAGI (reference sequence). This CDR3 comprises 15 residues.

The chain carries TRBV28 and TRBJ2-1; no reliable D call. The length of the CDR3 is 14 residues. Looked up from germline, CDR1 is MDHEN and CDR2 is SYDVKM. V gave up 7 bases and J gave up 6 bases, with 16 bases separating them. The CDR3 coding sequence is TGTGCCAGCATTGGAGACCTGTGGGGCAATGAGCAGTTCTTC. Amino acids: CASIGDLWGNEQFF.

The chain uses TRBV12-3 or TRBV12-4 and TRBJ1-5, with TRBD1 matching over 8 bases. Unmatched junction bases numbered 8, after V lost 5 bases and J lost 2 bases. The CDR3 spans 16 residues. The chain's CDR3 is CASSPTGESGNQPQHF. The CDR3 coding sequence is TGTGCCAGCAGTCCGACAGGGGAATCGGGCAATCAGCCCCAGCATTTT.

As for this clonotype: Since a much larger clone is just one base distant, this may be a read error. This chain joins TRBV5-5 and TRBJ1-1; D remains ambiguous. The length of the CDR3 is 13 residues. Germline V gene lookup returns CDR1 SGHKS and CDR2 YYEKEE (reference sequence). As DNA, the CDR3 is TGTGCCAGCAGCTTGGAGAGGTACACTGATGCTTTCTTT. Translated, it gives CASSLERYTDAFF.

A word on this clonotype: One junction end disagrees with the germline gene, perhaps due to a read error. The CDR3 DNA reads TGTGCCAGCAGTGTATCATGGGCAACTAATGAAATACTGTTTTTT. Its translation is CASSVSWATNEILFF. The chain couples TRBV28 to TRBJ1-4; no definite D call. The CDR3 is 15 residues long. Germline V gene lookup returns CDR1 MDHEN and CDR2 SYDVKM.

This clonotype came up many times. The gene calls are TRBV7-9 and TRBJ1-2; TRBD1 matches at 7 bases. V was clipped by 6 bases and J by 3 bases; unmatched bases: 16. The CDR3 contains 17 residues. Germline CDR1 and CDR2: SEHNR and FQNEAQ (reference sequence). CDR3 DNA sequence: TGTGCCAGCAGTCCCGGGTCTACAGGGGCTGAGGACTATGGCTACACCTTC. Its protein product is CASSPGSTGAEDYGYTF.

A word on this clonotype: A much larger clone differs by one base, so this may be a read error. This chain connects TRBV6-2 or TRBV6-3 to TRBJ1-5; 7 bases align to TRBD1. Trimming cost V 6 bases and J 8 bases; bases outside gene matches: 13. The CDR3 is 15 residues long. Germline V gene sequence: CDR1 MNHEY, CDR2 SVGEGT. DNA of the CDR3: TGTGCCAGCAGGCCAATTCAGGGGGGGAATGAGCCCCAGCATTTT. Its translation is CASRPIQGGNEPQHF.

Comment on this clonotype: This likely comes from a read error, as the CDR3 has no conserved phenylalanine or tryptophan at its end. The V call is TRBV6-2 or TRBV6-3, the J call TRBJ2-1, with TRBD2 matching over 9 bases. V lost 0 bases to trimming and J lost 7 bases; unmatched junction nucleotides: 4. This CDR3 spans 15 amino acids. Per germline, CDR1 MNHEY and CDR2 SVGEGT. CDR3 coding DNA: TGTGCCAGCAGTTACTCAGAAGCGGGAGGAAATGAGCAGTTCTTA. Amino acids: CASSYSEAGGNEQFL.

The sample holds one count of this clonotype. A much more abundant neighbour one base away suggests this may be a read error. The V and J genes are TRBV5-6 and TRBJ1-3; D unresolved. From germline, CDR1 is SGHDT and CDR2 YYEEEE. The CDR3 has 13 residues. The CDR3 nucleotides are TGTGACAGCAGCTTTGATCACGGAAACACCATATATTTT. It yields the protein CDSSFDHGNTIYF.

Details on this clonotype: This could be a read error, since a much larger clone is one nucleotide away. Because the CDR3's place on the DNA is in doubt, the DNA is left out and the CDR3 is given as listed by TCRdb. The V and J genes are TRBV4-3 and TRBJ2-6. CDR1 LGHNA and CDR2 YSLEER come from the germline V gene. The CDR3 has 16 amino acids, counting both end residues. Here the CDR3 reads CASSQEVASGANVPTF.

The gene calls are TRBV13 and TRBJ2-7; 7 bases line up with TRBD2. The CDR3 runs 14 residues. V trimming: 4 bases; J trimming: 3 bases; junction bases outside the gene matches: 6. Per germline, CDR1 PRHDT and CDR2 FYEKMQ (reference sequence). The chain's CDR3 is CASSSLTGGYEQYF. The CDR3, as DNA: TGTGCCAGCAGCTCCTTAACGGGGGGCTACGAGCAGTACTTC.

The table lists this clonotype with many counts. V gene TRBV12-3 or TRBV12-4 combines with J gene TRBJ2-2; D not certain. CDR3 length: 11 residues. V gave up 3 bases and J gave up 8 bases, with 4 bases separating them. CDR3: CASSFPGELFF. For the CDR3, the DNA is TGTGCCAGCAGTTTTCCAGGGGAGCTGTTTTTT.

This clonotype was seen only once. Its ends do not fully match the called genes, so a read error is possible. V and J are TRBV6-2 or TRBV6-3 and TRBJ2-2; 7 bases are shared with TRBD1. CDR1 and CDR2 (germline): MNHEY, SVGEGT. This CDR3 has 17 residues. The CDR3 spells CASSGKKGQGGTGELFF. The CDR3 region has the DNA TGTGCCAGCAGCGGAAAGAAAGGACAAGGGGGCACCGGAGAGCTGTTTTTT.

This clonotype has at least ten counts. This chain connects TRBV5-4 to TRBJ1-2; no clear D. Germline V gene lookup returns CDR1 SGHNT and CDR2 YYREEE (reference sequence). Trimming removed 10 bases from V and 8 bases from J, with 18 bases in between. The length of the CDR3 is 12 residues. DNA for the CDR3: TGTGCCTCCCCGGCAGGAAGCGAAGGCTACACCTTC. Translated, it gives CASPAGSEGYTF. The full variable domain, with the rest looked up from reference TRBV5-4 and TRBJ1-2, is ETGVTQSPTHLIKTRGQQVTLRCSSQSGHNTVSWYQQALGQGPQFIFQYYREEENGRGNFPPRFSGLQFPNYSSELNVNALELDDSALYLCASPAGSEGYTFGSGTRLTVV.

A remark on this clonotype: A read error may produce the germline difference seen at one junction end. J is TRBJ2-1 and V is TRBV20-1; D might be TRBD1 or TRBD2, each matching 5 bases. CDR1 is DFQATT and CDR2 is SNEGSKA in the germline V gene (reference sequence). The CDR3 length is 13 residues. CDR3 in DNA: TGCAGTACTAGAAGGGACCAATACAATGAGCAGTCCTTC. Its translation: CSTRRDQYNEQSF.

Comment on this clonotype: A clone one base away is much larger, so this may be a read error. J is TRBJ2-7 and V is TRBV20-1; possibly TRBD1 for D (6 bases). V was trimmed by 6 bases and J by 4 bases, leaving 22 bases between them. Germline-derived CDR1 and CDR2 are DFQATT and SNEGSKA (reference sequence). The CDR3 consists of 15 residues. Written as DNA, the CDR3 is TGCAGTGCCCACATATCCGCAGGGGCTGGATACGAGCAGTACTTC. It specifies CSAHISAGAGYEQYF.

This clonotype has only a few counts. The rearrangement uses TRBV28 and TRBJ1-2; TRBD1 is a possible D gene (6 bases). There are 14 residues in the CDR3. V gave up 2 bases and J gave up 8 bases, with 15 bases separating them. Germline CDR1 and CDR2: MDHEN and SYDVKM. The CDR3 is CASSLIWGADGYTF. CDR3 nucleotide sequence: TGTGCCAGCAGTTTAATATGGGGGGCGGACGGCTACACCTTC.

J is TRBJ2-7 and V is TRBV11-2, with 7 nucleotides matching TRBD2. Germline assignment: CDR1 SGHAT and CDR2 FQNNGV. The trim removed 11 bases at V and 3 bases at J, leaving 16 bases unmatched. The CDR3 sequence is 15 residues long. CDR3 loop: CACGYGTIGSYEQYF. The CDR3 bases are TGTGCCTGCGGCTACGGGACTATCGGGAGCTACGAGCAGTACTTC.

About this clonotype: A read error is possible here, since a much larger clone lies one base away. Here the CDR3 omits its conserved ending phenylalanine or tryptophan, so a read error is the likely source. The chain is built from TRBV29-1 and TRBJ1-1; no definite D call. Germline assignment: CDR1 SQVTM and CDR2 ANQGSEA. The V end lost 5 bases, the J end lost 1 base, and 20 bases lay between the germline ends. This CDR3 contains 16 residues. This chain's CDR3 is CSVNVTPEPKNTEAFI. The CDR3 bases are TGCAGCGTTAATGTGACACCGGAGCCGAAGAACACTGAAGCTTTCATT.

The table lists this clonotype with a few counts. A clone one base away is much larger, so this may be a read error. The chain carries TRBV20-1 and TRBJ2-7, with D unclear. Germline V CDR1 and CDR2: DFQATT, SNEGSKA (reference sequence). The CDR3 covers 11 residues. Trimming took off 7 bases at V and 3 bases at J, with 10 bases between the two ends. As DNA, the CDR3 is TGCAGTGTTAGGACCGGCTACGAGCAGTACTTC. Its protein is CSVRTGYEQYF.

CDR3: CSASELTESRAQFF. CDR3 sequence (DNA): TGCAGTGCTAGTGAGCTCACCGAGTCTAGGGCGCAGTTCTTC. The chain recombines TRBV20-1 with TRBJ2-1; D is unclear. CDR3 length: 14 residues. Germline CDR1 DFQATT, CDR2 SNEGSKA (reference sequence). V lost 3 bases to trimming and J lost 12 bases, with 21 bases between them.

In the case of this clonotype: At one end, the junction sequence differs from germline, possibly due to a read error. J is TRBJ1-2 and V is TRBV12-3 or TRBV12-4; TRBD1 matches 7 bases. The CDR3 has 14 residues. The CDR3 region is CASSAEVRGSGYTF. In DNA, the CDR3 is TGTGCCAGCAGCGCTGAGGTCAGGGGGTCTGGCTACACGTTC.

This clonotype was detected many times. The V call is TRBV4-1, the J call TRBJ2-5; D is perhaps TRBD1 or TRBD2 (6 bases each). Trimming stripped 0 bases from V and 5 bases from J, with 16 bases between. The CDR3 is made up of 16 amino acids. CDR1 MGHRA and CDR2 YSYEKL come from the germline V gene. The CDR3 DNA follows: TGCGCCAGCAGCCAAGACGCCGTGAGGGGGAGGGAGACCCAGTACTTC. As protein: CASSQDAVRGRETQYF.